This TCR beta chain was recorded in a study of neurological immune-mediated disorders (dated by TCRdb to the late 2010s). For the wider study: The study compared peripheral blood TCR-beta repertoires of HTLV-I-associated myelopathy (HAM/TSP) patients, multiple sclerosis patients and healthy controls using UMI-based sequencing. The cohort comprised roughly 70 subjects: around 15 HAM/TSP patients, 34 multiple sclerosis patients and 20 or so healthy controls. The approximately 98 TCR-beta libraries included longitudinal samples, technical triplicates and paired sorted CD4+ and CD8+ T-cell subsets alongside PBMC samples. Results and caveats for the whole study, not just this receptor: Expanded clones from different subjects shared no identical CDR3 amino acid sequences, which suggests that TCR-beta repertoires were private in all groups. The highest TCR clonal expansion was observed in HAM/TSP patients, whereas the lowest was observed in MS patients, even when compared with healthy controls.

Healthy controls were blood bank volunteers in Maryland, USA. For the unsorted PBMC libraries, 2 million PBMCs were stored in RNAlater at -80 degrees C until RNA extraction and were used to generate the libraries. Peripheral blood was subjected to Ficoll-Hypaque density gradient centrifugation to isolate PBMCs, which were then cryopreserved in liquid nitrogen. Reading the germline V gene gives CDR1 KGHSH and CDR2 LQKENI. The CDR3 numbers 13 residues from cysteine through phenylalanine. Of all the DNA, just the CDR3 is kept, 39 bases in frame from base 1. Trimming removed 5 bases from V and 4 bases from J; the gene matches leave 3 bases unexplained. This clonotype was found many times. Its antigen remains unidentified. Per-base qualities were not stored, and no clone one base away is much larger. To synthesize cDNA, template-switch 5'RACE was performed with a primer carrying a 10-nucleotide random unique molecular identifier so that each TCR transcript was tagged. Every sequencing run covered 15-18 subjects and yielded more than 170 million TCR-beta sequences. The RNeasy kit was used to extract total RNA. The KAPA Real-time Library Amplification kit was used to amplify TCR-beta VDJ regions with primers targeting the TCR constant region and the 5'RACE anchor. A first PCR added sample indexes and Illumina adaptors, and a second PCR then raised library yield. After Ampure bead purification, the roughly 650 bp TCR product was size-selected on a 2% E-gel SizeSelection system. Library quality was checked on a Bioanalyzer, concentration was measured with Qubit, and libraries were quantified with the Kapa Library Quantification kit before pooling. An Illumina HiSeq 2500 sequenced the libraries paired-end 2 x 150 bp. To increase sequence diversity, 25-30% phiX was spiked into each library pool. The study's own analysis went as follows. Quality-filtered reads were processed with the UMI-based MiGEC pipeline, and over 75% of raw TCR sequences were removed by the MiGEC pipeline during error correction. VDJ genes were aligned to IMGT germline references, and each clonotype was defined by a unique CDR3 amino acid sequence together with V-J genes. Clonal expansion, Shannon diversity and CDR3 relatedness were evaluated with VDJtools (CalcPairwiseDistances, ClusterSamples), while phylogenetic trees were built in CLCbio workbench. Expanded clones were defined as having at least 8 unique UMIs, based on coefficient-of-variation modelling across technical triplicates. TCRdb trimmed public reads at Q25 via fastp, called clones via MiXCR and kept in-frame beta chains. Rows are combined by CDR3 protein, so each entry shows the most common genes and DNA. TCRdb's processing, not the study's, gives the V and J calls here. The sample table lists roughly 34,000 distinct CDR3 sequences, about 4.8% of them with a count of one. The top ten clonotypes cover more than 20% of the sample.

Rearrangement joined TRBV18 to TRBJ2-5, with 8 junctional bases fitting TRBD1. The source of this sequence is a man aged 18 to 30 in good health. Sequenced sample: PBMCs. DNA sequence: TGTGCCAGCTCATCCGACAGGGGAGAGACCCAGTACTTC. Its coded protein is CASSSDRGETQYF.